The entry below gives a single T cell receptor (beta chain) sequence along with its context. Seattle's enrolled individuals joined amid active infection and were then monitored longitudinally. The CDR3 extends over 13 amino acids. V dropped 6 bases and J dropped 7 bases, with 15 bases sitting between them. The germline CDR1 and CDR2 sequences are MGHDK and SYGVNS. These data are taken from a study of blood T cell repertoires in COVID-19. Whole-study context: From the United States, Italy and Spain came samples of acute and convalescent COVID-19.

In the original workflow: The authors estimated nucleated cell counts from reference gene primer amplification. TCRdb's copy holds only in-frame clones and misses some; the assay was immunoSEQ multiplex PCR. The DNA was the basis for D and trimming; V, J and clone size are from that table. The profile shows some 90,000 clones, more than 80% of them singletons. This chain links TRBV25-1 with TRBJ1-1; D possibly corresponds to TRBD1 (6 bases). The source of this sequence is a man aged 50-60 years with COVID-19, enrolled during active disease. Sequencing was done on a sample of peripheral blood. The CDR3 here is CASRRTERHEAFF. The CDR3 DNA reads TGTGCCAGCAGAAGGACAGAGCGCCATGAAGCTTTCTTT.